Listed below are T cell receptor beta chains from one sample, sequenced in a study of T cell responses to AZD1222 COVID-19 vaccine. Sequenced by immunoSEQ multiplex PCR; TCRdb stores in-frame clones only, minus some. The repertoire has 90,000 or so clones, about 86% of them found once; the top ten carry 7.9%. Source: peripheral blood, taken on day 0 of AZD1222 vaccination. The source is an adult in good health. CDR3s include the opening cysteine and the closing phenylalanine or tryptophan. D genes are given only for firm matches. A clone size is listed for some rows: how often the clone was seen (once, few, many), or a class if it is expanded.

TRBD1	TRBJ1-2	TRBV7-9	.	CASSSMGVQGDGYTF	TGTGCCAGCAGCTCGATGGGGGTACAGGGGGATGGCTACACCTTC
TRBD1	TRBJ1-1	TRBV30	.	CAWSGDRKNTEAFF	TGTGCCTGGAGTGGGGACAGGAAAAACACTGAAGCTTTCTTT
.	TRBJ1-2	TRBV12-3/TRBV12-4	.	CASSPNYGYTF	TGTGCCAGCAGTCCTAACTATGGCTACACCTTC
.	TRBJ1-5	TRBV7-9	.	CASSLAGVEQPQHF	TGTGCCAGCAGCTTAGCTGGGGTGGAGCAGCCCCAGCATTTT
TRBD1	TRBJ2-1	TRBV7-9	.	CASSSGQVSYNEQFF	TGTGCCAGCAGCTCGGGACAGGTCTCCTACAATGAGCAGTTCTTC
.	TRBJ2-7	TRBV6-5	.	CASTQRGSYEQYF	TGTGCCAGCACCCAAAGGGGCTCCTACGAGCAGTACTTC
TRBD2	TRBJ2-4	TRBV11-3	.	CASSSQRETKNIQYF	TGTGCCAGCAGCTCCCAGCGGGAAACCAAAAACATTCAGTACTTC
.	TRBJ1-4	TRBV27	.	CASSLTRASGEKLFF	TGTGCCAGCAGTTTAACTCGGGCGAGTGGTGAAAAACTGTTTTTT
.	TRBJ1-1	TRBV2	.	CASSEAEGGTEAFF	TGTGCCAGCAGTGAAGCGGAAGGGGGGACTGAAGCTTTCTTT
.	TRBJ2-7	TRBV7-9	.	CASSLRDRPSYEQYF	TGTGCCAGCAGCTTAAGAGACAGGCCATCCTACGAGCAGTACTTC
.	TRBJ1-4	TRBV16	.	CASSQSLATNEKLFF	TGTGCCAGCAGCCAATCACTTGCAACTAATGAAAAACTGTTTTTT
.	TRBJ2-1	TRBV9	.	CASKRGCRYNEQFF	TGTGCCTCGAAGAGGGGCTGCAGATACAATGAGCAGTTCTTC
.	TRBJ1-2	TRBV19	.	CASSPSVGGVGGYTF	TGTGCCAGTAGTCCCTCGGTCGGGGGGGTCGGTGGCTACACCTTC
.	TRBJ1-1	TRBV11-3	.	CASSLGLGGEAFF	TGTGCCAGCAGCTTAGGGTTGGGCGGTGAAGCTTTCTTT
TRBD2	TRBJ2-3	TRBV9	few	CASSPPGLAGQDTQYF	TGTGCCAGCAGCCCACCGGGACTAGCGGGTCAAGATACGCAGTATTTT
.	TRBJ1-1	TRBV4-1	.	CASSQDSANTEAFF	TGCGCCAGCAGCCAAGACTCAGCGAACACTGAAGCTTTCTTT
.	TRBJ1-5	TRBV20-1	.	CGASMTGTRENQPQHF	TGCGGTGCTAGTATGACGGGGACACGTGAAAATCAGCCCCAGCATTTT
TRBD2	TRBJ2-7	TRBV28	.	CASRTLAGTTSTQYF	TGTGCCAGCAGAACGCTAGCGGGAACCACTTCGACGCAGTACTTC
.	TRBJ1-6	TRBV7-3	.	CASSLTGINSPLHF	TGTGCCAGCAGCTTAACTGGAATTAATTCACCCCTCCACTTT
TRBD1	TRBJ1-3	TRBV7-6	.	CASSPNSGTGGPGTIYF	TGTGCCAGCAGCCCCAACTCCGGGACAGGGGGCCCGGGCACCATATATTTT
TRBD1	TRBJ2-1	TRBV3-1/TRBV3-2	.	CASSQRDRGIHEQFF	TGTGCCAGCAGCCAACGGGACAGGGGGATCCATGAGCAGTTCTTC
.	TRBJ2-1	TRBV5-6	.	CASSFGGTSGAFF	TGTGCCAGCAGCTTCGGGGGTACGTCAGGGGCGTTCTTC
.	TRBJ1-2	TRBV11-2	.	CASSLDSFYGYTF	TGTGCCAGCAGCTTGGACAGCTTTTACGGCTACACCTTC
.	TRBJ2-3	TRBV27	.	CASSLEGTTDTQYF	TGTGCCAGCAGTTTGGAGGGGACCACAGATACGCAGTATTTT
.	TRBJ1-1	TRBV20-1	.	CSAPRTSEAFF	TGCAGTGCTCCACGGACCTCAGAAGCTTTCTTT
.	TRBJ2-7	TRBV11-2	.	CASSQQDKSSYEQYF	TGTGCCAGCAGCCAACAGGACAAAAGCTCCTACGAGCAGTACTTC
.	TRBJ2-1	TRBV7-3	.	CASSPQGSNEQFF	TGTGCCAGCAGCCCCCAGGGAAGCAATGAGCAGTTCTTC
.	TRBJ2-5	TRBV18	.	CASSPRGAETQYF	TGTGCCAGCTCACCCCGAGGTGCAGAGACCCAGTACTTC
.	TRBJ2-1	TRBV7-2	once	CASSFGVGYEQFF	TGTGCCAGCAGCTTTGGGGTGGGGTATGAGCAGTTCTTC
TRBD1	TRBJ2-2	TRBV3-1/TRBV3-2	.	CASSQGLGQGGYTGELFF	TGTGCCAGCAGCCAAGGTCTGGGACAGGGCGGGTACACCGGGGAGCTGTTTTTT
TRBD2	TRBJ2-3	TRBV7-3	.	CASSPMTSGSVYTQYF	TGTGCCAGCAGCCCGATGACTAGCGGGAGCGTATATACGCAGTATTTT
TRBD2	TRBJ2-2	TRBV3-1/TRBV3-2	.	CASSRGTSGVTGELFF	TGTGCCAGCAGCCGCGGGACTAGCGGGGTCACCGGGGAGCTGTTTTTT
.	TRBJ2-3	TRBV11-3	.	CASSLVPPPLDTQYF	TGTGCCAGCAGCTTAGTTCCCCCCCCATTAGATACGCAGTATTTT
TRBD2	TRBJ2-5	TRBV7-9	.	CASSLAGAGGETQYF	TGTGCCAGCAGCTTAGCGGGGGCGGGAGGTGAGACCCAGTACTTC
.	TRBJ2-6	TRBV6-5	.	CASRPGSSGANVLTF	TGTGCCAGCAGGCCAGGGTCCTCTGGGGCCAACGTCCTGACTTTC
.	TRBJ1-3	TRBV28	once	CASSSAGIRSGNTIYF	TGTGCCAGCAGTTCCGCCGGGATCCGCTCTGGAAACACCATATATTTT
.	TRBJ1-4	TRBV7-2	.	CASSRQALLNEKLFF	TGTGCCAGCAGCAGACAGGCCCTCCTTAATGAAAAACTGTTTTTT
.	TRBJ2-7	TRBV19	.	CASSITIDPNFPYEQYF	TGTGCCAGTAGTATCACGATTGACCCCAATTTCCCCTACGAGCAGTACTTC
.	TRBJ1-5	TRBV19	.	CASSINRVERQPQHF	TGTGCCAGTAGTATTAACAGGGTAGAACGTCAGCCCCAGCATTTT
.	TRBJ2-2	TRBV2	few	CASTRGPNTGELFF	TGTGCCAGCACCCGAGGACCGAACACCGGGGAGCTGTTTTTT
.	TRBJ2-7	TRBV21-1	.	CASSKVPQPPYEQYF	TGTGCCAGCAGCAAAGTCCCCCAGCCCCCCTACGAGCAGTACTTC
.	TRBJ2-2	TRBV19	.	CASSVQETTGELFF	TGTGCCAGTAGTGTACAGGAGACTACCGGGGAGCTGTTTTTT
TRBD1	TRBJ1-6	TRBV10-3	once	CAITDRSYNSPLHF	TGTGCCATCACGGACAGGTCCTATAATTCACCCCTCCACTTT
TRBD1	TRBJ1-3	TRBV12-5	.	CASASDRVFNTIYF	TGTGCTAGTGCCTCGGACAGGGTTTTTAACACCATATATTTT
TRBD2	TRBJ2-1	TRBV14	.	CASSRVWGLGGNEQFF	TGTGCCAGCAGCCGGGTGTGGGGACTAGGCGGCAATGAGCAGTTCTTC
.	TRBJ2-2	TRBV6-2/TRBV6-3	.	CASSRDGGWTGELFF	TGTGCCAGCAGCCGGGACGGGGGTTGGACCGGGGAGCTGTTTTTT
.	TRBJ1-5	TRBV28	.	CASSEDVSNQPQHF	TGTGCCAGCAGTGAGGACGTTAGCAATCAGCCCCAGCATTTT
.	TRBJ1-1	TRBV29-1	.	CSVGTEAFF	TGCAGCGTGGGGACAGAAGCTTTCTTT
.	TRBJ1-4	TRBV18	.	CASSPPSIGGLLGKLFF	TGTGCCAGCTCACCCCCAAGTATCGGGGGGCTGCTCGGAAAACTGTTTTTT
.	TRBJ1-5	TRBV6-6	.	CATSILGSPQHF	TGTGCCACCAGTATTCTTGGATCCCCCCAGCATTTT
.	TRBJ2-7	TRBV11-3	.	CASSLSLWAADNSYEQYF	TGTGCCAGCAGCTTAAGTCTTTGGGCGGCAGACAATTCCTACGAGCAGTACTTC
TRBD2	TRBJ2-2	TRBV7-3	few	CASSYLGGSGELFF	TGTGCCAGCAGCTACCTGGGCGGGAGCGGGGAGCTGTTTTTT
.	TRBJ2-7	TRBV29-1	.	CSVEEGNEQYF	TGCAGCGTTGAAGAGGGTAACGAGCAGTACTTC
.	TRBJ2-1	TRBV5-1	.	CASTLSGAAGNEQFF	TGCGCCAGCACCCTCTCGGGGGCGGCGGGCAATGAGCAGTTCTTC
TRBD1	TRBJ2-7	TRBV6-5	.	CASKQGTGDSYEQYF	TGTGCCAGCAAACAAGGGACAGGCGATTCCTACGAGCAGTACTTC
.	TRBJ1-5	TRBV19	.	CASHDTQGQGGQPQHF	TGTGCCAGTCATGACACCCAAGGCCAGGGAGGTCAGCCCCAGCATTTT
.	TRBJ2-7	TRBV28	.	CASSFPLTERQEQYF	TGTGCCAGCAGTTTCCCCTTGACAGAAAGACAGGAGCAGTACTTC
.	TRBJ2-2	TRBV6-4	.	CASSDELQTGELFF	TGTGCCAGCAGTGACGAGTTGCAAACCGGGGAGCTGTTTTTT